This is a list of T cell receptor beta chains from one sample in a study of T cells after posttransplantation cyclophosphamide. Sequenced by immunoSEQ multiplex PCR; TCRdb stores in-frame clones only, minus some. There are approximately 24,000 clones in the sample, none observed a single time. The sample comprised PBMCs. The receptors shown here come from a man aged 45-65 years in good health, CMV-negative, and a related stem cell transplant donor. The CDR3 runs from the conserved cysteine through the conserved F or W. The D gene is left open where the match is weak. Expanded clones get a size class; other rows say once, few or many, or leave the size out.

D gene | J gene | clone size | V gene | CDR3 protein | CDR3 DNA
- | TRBJ2-3 | many | TRBV6-1 | CASSQMPGSTDTQYF | TGTGCCAGCAGCCAAATGCCGGGGAGCACAGATACGCAGTATTTT
- | TRBJ2-7 | many | TRBV7-9 | CASSFLGDTFEQYF | TGTGCCAGCAGCTTTTTAGGGGACACATTCGAGCAGTACTTC
- | TRBJ1-2 | - | TRBV2 | CASSDSSQAVGFTF | TGTGCCAGCAGTGATAGTTCACAGGCCGTCGGCTTCACCTTC
- | TRBJ1-5 | many | TRBV7-6 | CASSLQSNQPQHF | TGTGCCAGCAGCTTACAGAGCAATCAGCCCCAGCATTTT
TRBD2 | TRBJ2-7 | many | TRBV5-4 | CASSFGTSGRYEQYF | TGTGCCAGCAGCTTCGGGACTAGCGGGAGATACGAGCAGTACTTC
- | TRBJ2-1 | many | TRBV9 | CASSLTDYSYNEQFF | TGTGCCAGCAGCCTCACTGATTACTCCTACAATGAGCAGTTCTTC
- | TRBJ2-6 | many | TRBV6-5 | CASRSTVSGANVLTF | TGTGCCAGCAGGTCGACAGTAAGTGGGGCCAACGTCCTGACTTTC
TRBD2 | TRBJ2-5 | many | TRBV5-1 | CASSLAGTSEETQYF | TGCGCCAGCAGCTTGGCCGGGACTAGCGAAGAGACCCAGTACTTC
- | TRBJ1-2 | many | TRBV12-2 | CASRLDRGQVDGYTF | TGTGCAAGTCGCTTAGACAGGGGGCAAGTGGATGGCTACACCTTC
- | TRBJ2-7 | many | TRBV15 | CATSRGTDLRGKGGFYEQYF | TGTGCCACCAGCAGAGGGACAGACCTAAGGGGGAAAGGGGGATTTTACGAGCAGTACTTC
- | TRBJ2-1 | many | TRBV27 | CASSNFRGNEQFF | TGTGCCAGCAGTAACTTCAGGGGCAATGAGCAGTTCTTC
- | TRBJ2-1 | many | TRBV5-1 | CASSLLYASDEQFF | TGCGCCAGCAGCTTGCTTTACGCCTCGGATGAGCAGTTCTTC
TRBD2 | TRBJ2-1 | many | TRBV19 | CASSPIAGGSYNEQFF | TGTGCCAGTAGTCCGATAGCGGGGGGGTCCTACAATGAGCAGTTCTTC
TRBD1 | TRBJ1-5 | many | TRBV19 | CATRRDRGIYSNQPQHF | TGTGCCACCCGCCGGGACAGAGGCATTTATAGCAATCAGCCCCAGCATTTT
- | TRBJ2-4 | many | TRBV19 | CASSITSRELAKNIQYF | TGTGCCAGTAGTATAACGAGCAGGGAACTAGCCAAAAACATTCAGTACTTC
TRBD2 | TRBJ2-3 | many | TRBV9 | CASSVAASGADTQYF | TGTGCCAGCAGCGTAGCGGCTAGCGGGGCAGATACGCAGTATTTT